Given below is one T cell receptor beta chain in context. Its antigen specificity is not known. The data were obtained in a study of T cells expressing NK-cell markers (dated by TCRdb to 2018 to 2020). For the study in its entirety: TCR beta-chain repertoires were profiled in sorted CD3+CD56+NKG2C+, CD3+CD56+NKG2C- and CD3+CD56-NKG2C+ T-cell subsets from eight donors. Among the eight sequenced donors, only one was HCMV-seronegative, while the other seven were HCMV-seropositive. Randomly selected healthy volunteers, three men and five women, were used as the eight sequenced donors. Libraries were sequenced as 2 x 150 bp reads on Illumina HiSeq 2000/2500, MiSeq or NextSeq. Findings and caveats that apply to the study as a whole: In six donors, the dominant CD3+CD56+NKG2C+ clonotypes were among the top 10 CD8+ clonotypes and accounted for about 1.0-7.5% of CD8+ T cells. Those dominant clonotypes were again the most abundant among CD3+CD56-NKG2C+ cells in a handful of donors, at about 25-60.1%. It remained unclear whether the expanded NKG2C-expressing T cell clones were specific for HCMV antigens.

Sequencing was performed on an Illumina HiSeq 2000. 5'RACE template switching, by which a universal primer site and unique molecular identifiers were added, was used to make TCR beta cDNA libraries. cDNA synthesis was primed from the TCR beta constant segment, followed by two successive PCR amplification steps. The study's processing was this. MIGEC handled demultiplexing of the reads and grouping by UMI, while MiTCR was used to assemble and quantify clonotypes. Only TCR cDNA sequences supported by at least two reads were kept to exclude erroneous sequences. Downstream repertoire analysis used the tcR package, and clonotypes were matched across fractions by CDR3 nucleotide sequence plus V segment. VDJmatch was used to annotate antigen specificity against VDJdb, with one amino acid substitution in CDR3 allowed. The reads were reprocessed in TCRdb, with one entry per CDR3 protein sequence and no accompanying DNA. TCRdb, not the original authors, processed these V and J calls. The table for this sample shows about 260,000 distinct CDR3 sequences. Clones ranked in the top ten supply approximately 0.41% of the sample.

To determine HCMV serostatus, a commercial ELISA kit was used to detect HCMV-specific IgG in serum. Ficoll density gradient centrifugation was used to isolate peripheral blood mononuclear cells from blood. The germline V gene gives CDR1 as SGHTA and CDR2 as FQGTGA. The CDR3 runs 15 residues from the cysteine to the phenylalanine. DNA is not recorded here. The chain is made from TRBV7-3 and TRBJ2-1; TCRdb names TRBD1, which stays unverified in the absence of DNA. This sequence was found in a man between 18 and 35 years old in good health. Donor details come from another sample of the same person, matched by shared clones. Sequencing was done on a sample of blood T cells: a sorted CD56 or NKG2C T cell subset, CD4+ or CD8+ T cells, or bulk PBMC T cells (not recorded which). The CDR3 sequence is CASSPSLATYNEQFF.